Listed here are 24 T cell receptor beta chains from one sample, sequenced in a study of blood T cell repertoires in COVID-19. Profiled with immunoSEQ multiplex PCR; TCRdb holds only in-frame clones, not every one. The profile shows 390,000 or so clones, approximately 87% of them singletons. The sequenced sample consisted of PBMCs or T cells enriched from blood (not recorded which). The receptors come from a woman aged 50 to 60 who had recovered from COVID-19.

There are a few counts of this clone. The genes are TRBV7-9 and TRBJ2-1; tentative D call: TRBD1 (5 bases). The CDR3 runs to 16 residues. V was cut by 0 bases and J by 5 bases, with 14 bases left in between. Germline loops: CDR1 SEHNR, CDR2 FQNEAQ (reference sequence). CDR3 sequence reads: CASSLAITGLHNEQFF. The CDR3 coding sequence is TGTGCCAGCAGCTTAGCCATAACAGGTTTACACAATGAGCAGTTCTTC.

The chain couples TRBV27 to TRBJ2-7, with TRBD2 matching over 13 bases. The CDR3 totals 15 residues. V was clipped by 6 bases and J by 1 base; unmatched bases: 3. Germline-derived CDR1 and CDR2 are MNHEY and SMNVEV (reference sequence). The CDR3 loop is CASRGLAGNSYEQYF. The CDR3 coding sequence is TGTGCCAGCAGGGGACTAGCGGGGAATTCCTACGAGCAGTACTTC.

The chain employs TRBV20-1 and TRBJ2-1, with TRBD2 matching 7 bases. The germline CDR1 and CDR2 sequences are DFQATT and SNEGSKA (reference sequence). Losses at the gene ends were 3 bases for V and 3 bases for J; bases not matched to a gene: 8. This CDR3 is built from 15 residues. In DNA form, the CDR3 reads TGCAGTGCTAGTCTGGGGCGGGGGTTCTACAATGAGCAGTTCTTC. Its protein product is CSASLGRGFYNEQFF.

The CDR3 DNA reads as TGTGCCAGCAGTGAGGTCAGCAGAAAGAACTATGGCTACACCTTC. Translated, it gives CASSEVSRKNYGYTF. This chain joins TRBV9 and TRBJ1-2, with D unclear. Trimming pared 5 bases from V and 2 bases from J, leaving 16 bases between. CDR1 SGDLS and CDR2 YYNGEE come from the germline V gene. This CDR3 region has 15 residues.

This clone has just one count. The rearrangement uses TRBV3-1 (or the pseudogene TRBV3-2) and TRBJ2-5; D may be TRBD2 (7 bases). Germline CDR1 and CDR2: LGHDT and YNNKEL (reference sequence). The V end was cut by 4 bases, the J end by 9 bases, with 21 bases between. CDR3 length: 15 amino acids. CDR3 in amino acids: CASSLGGGGPGAQYF. The DNA for the CDR3 is TGTGCCAGCAGCCTTGGAGGGGGGGGCCCTGGGGCCCAGTACTTC.

This chain uses TRBV5-8 with TRBJ1-3; a weak D match, TRBD1 (5 bases). Trimming left V 2 bases short and J 0 bases short, with 18 bases between. Looked up from germline, CDR1 is SGHTS and CDR2 is YDEGEE. This CDR3 comprises 18 residues. CDR3 protein: CASSFRFDRAFSGNTIYF. The CDR3 DNA is TGTGCCAGCAGCTTCCGATTTGACAGAGCCTTCTCTGGAAACACCATATATTTT.

The V and J genes are TRBV7-6 and TRBJ1-6; D uncertain. The CDR3 extends over 15 amino acids. V was pared by 5 bases and J by 8 bases, with 16 bases between. The germline gives CDR1 SGHVS, CDR2 FNYEAQ. The CDR3 nucleotides read TGTGCCAGCAGCCAAGACACCGGAGCGGATTCACCCCTCCACTTT. Translated: CASSQDTGADSPLHF.

The rearrangement links TRBV4-3 to TRBJ1-5, with TRBD1 identical over 9 bases. The CDR3 is made up of 16 amino acids. Per the germline V gene, CDR1 is LGHNA and CDR2 is YSLEER. Trimming cost V 4 bases and J 2 bases; bases outside gene matches: 6. In DNA, the CDR3 is TGCGCCAGCAGCCCCTCCCGGGACAGGGGCAATCAGCCCCAGCATTTT. Its protein is CASSPSRDRGNQPQHF.

A single count supports this clone. This chain joins TRBV2 and TRBJ1-1; D perhaps matches TRBD1 (6 bases). CDR1 and CDR2 from the germline V gene are SNHLY and FYNNEI. V was shortened by 7 bases and J by 11 bases, with 14 bases between the two germline ends. CDR3 size: 11 residues. CDR3 nucleotides: TGTGCCAGCATCAAGGGGGTTGTGGCTTTCTTT. It yields the protein CASIKGVVAFF.

The rearrangement uses TRBV27 and TRBJ2-5; the D gene is possibly TRBD2 (6 bases). Trimming cost V 6 bases and J 5 bases, with 13 bases left between them. Germline V gene sequence: CDR1 MNHEY, CDR2 SMNVEV (reference sequence). This CDR3 comprises 13 residues. Written as DNA, the CDR3 is TGTGCCAGCAGATCGGACCGGGGGGAGACCCAGTACTTC. As protein: CASRSDRGETQYF.

The genes are TRBV2 and TRBJ1-5, with unresolved D. Germline CDR1 SNHLY, CDR2 FYNNEI. The CDR3 is 12 amino acids. Trimming left V 5 bases short and J 0 bases short, with 2 bases between. The CDR3 coding sequence is TGTGCCAGCAGTTATAGCAATCAGCCCCAGCATTTT. Translated, it gives CASSYSNQPQHF. Filled out from reference TRBV2 and TRBJ1-5, the complete variable domain reads EPEVTQTPSHQVTQMGQEVILRCVPISNHLYFYWYRQILGQKVEFLVSFYNNEISEKSEIFDDQFSVERPDGSNFTLKIRSTKLEDSAMYFCASSYSNQPQHFGDGTRLSIL.

The CDR3 DNA is TGTGCCAGCAGCTCCCGGTGGGGAGGGCTCGCTGAAGCTTTCTTT. It yields the protein CASSSRWGGLAEAFF. The chain combines TRBV21-1 with TRBJ1-1. TRBV21-1 is a documented pseudogene. The CDR3 length is 15 residues.

The chain combines TRBV4-1 with TRBJ1-4; D unclear. This CDR3 has 13 amino acids. V was shortened by 1 base and J by 11 bases, with 11 bases between the two germline ends. The germline V gene has CDR1 MGHRA and CDR2 YSYEKL. The DNA for the CDR3 is TGCGCCAGCAGCCAAGTTCAGGAGGAGAAACTGTTTTTT. As protein: CASSQVQEEKLFF.

The chain joins TRBV7-9 to TRBJ1-2; 8 positions agree with TRBD1. With 2 bases clipped from V and 4 bases from J, the junction kept 15 bases outside the gene matches. Germline CDR1 is SEHNR and CDR2 is FQNEAQ (reference sequence). CDR3 length equals 18 residues. The CDR3: CASSLMGTGGSSPYGYTF. As DNA, the CDR3 is TGTGCCAGCAGCTTAATGGGGACAGGCGGTTCTTCTCCCTATGGCTACACCTTC.

The chain joins TRBV18 to TRBJ2-3; TRBD2 matches at 7 bases. V trimming: 4 bases; J trimming: 6 bases; junction bases outside the gene matches: 4. Germline CDR1 is KGHSH and CDR2 is LQKENI. The CDR3 loop spans 13 amino acids. This CDR3 is CASSLNGGDTQYF. CDR3 sequence (DNA): TGTGCCAGCTCACTAAACGGGGGGGATACGCAGTATTTT.

The chain carries TRBV21-1 and TRBJ1-4; the listed D gene, TRBD1, was not tested against the DNA. TRBV21-1 is listed as a pseudogene. This CDR3 has 14 amino acids. CDR3 loop: CASSYDSREEKLFF. CDR3 sequence (DNA): TGTGCCAGCAGCTACGACAGCAGGGAAGAAAAACTGTTTTTT.

The chain employs TRBV27 and TRBJ1-1; a possible D gene is TRBD1 (5 bases). Germline values: CDR1 MNHEY, CDR2 SMNVEV (reference sequence). V gave up 6 bases and J gave up 3 bases, with 20 bases separating them. The CDR3 totals 16 residues. CDR3 region: CASSPRFGSGDTEAFF. Here the CDR3 DNA reads TGTGCCAGCAGCCCAAGGTTTGGTTCGGGGGACACTGAAGCTTTCTTT.

The chain uses TRBV28 and TRBJ1-5, with 7 bases fitting TRBD1. The CDR3 is 16 residues long. In germline, CDR1 is MDHEN, CDR2 SYDVKM. Losses at the gene ends were 4 bases for V and 6 bases for J; bases not matched to a gene: 12. The CDR3 protein is CASSSSRGPVGQPQHF. The DNA of the CDR3 is TGTGCCAGCAGTTCCTCGAGGGGGCCAGTAGGTCAGCCCCAGCATTTT.

This clone was recorded only once. V gene TRBV11-2 combines with J gene TRBJ2-5, with D perhaps matching TRBD2 (7 bases). V lost 3 bases and J 5 bases, leaving 13 bases between the germline ends. The CDR3 totals 14 residues. CDR1 is SGHAT, CDR2 FQNNGV, per germline. The CDR3 DNA follows: TGTGCCAGCAGCTTGTGGGGGGGGCGGGAGACCCAGTACTTC. Amino acids: CASSLWGGRETQYF. The full variable domain, in which reference TRBV11-2 and TRBJ2-5 provide the parts outside the CDR3, is EAGVAQSPRYKIIEKRQSVAFWCNPISGHATLYWYQQILGQGPKLLIQFQNNGVVDDSQLPKDRFSAERLKGVDSTLKIQPAKLEDSAVYLCASSLWGGRETQYFGPGTRLLVL.

V and J are TRBV5-1 and TRBJ2-1; maybe TRBD2 (5 bases). In germline, CDR1 is SGHRS, CDR2 YFSETQ. Trimming cost V 2 bases and J 7 bases, with 7 bases left between them. There are 12 residues in the CDR3. CDR3 region: CASSFEGNEQFF. The DNA for the CDR3 is TGCGCCAGCAGCTTCGAGGGAAATGAGCAGTTCTTC.

This chain links TRBV6-5 with TRBJ1-5, with 8 bases matching TRBD1. The CDR3 is 15 residues long. V trimming: 5 bases; J trimming: 4 bases; junction bases outside the gene matches: 7. Germline assignment: CDR1 MNHEY and CDR2 SVGAGI. The CDR3 here is CASSRGTGLNQPQHF. CDR3 DNA: TGTGCCAGCAGTAGAGGGACAGGACTGAATCAGCCCCAGCATTTT.

Here the CDR3 DNA reads TGTGCCAGCGCCGCAGGGGCGCTGGGCTATGGCTACACCTTC. Its translation: CASAAGALGYGYTF. The chain couples TRBV27 to TRBJ1-2; maybe TRBD1 (6 bases). The ends were cut back, 8 bases at V and 4 bases at J, with 17 bases in the middle. The V gene's germline CDR1 is MNHEY and CDR2 SMNVEV (reference sequence). The CDR3 extends over 14 amino acids.

The CDR3: CASSSTTGHNYGYTF. DNA of the CDR3: TGTGCCAGCAGTTCGACGACAGGGCATAACTATGGCTACACCTTC. The gene calls are TRBV2 and TRBJ1-2, with TRBD1 identical over 7 bases. CDR1 is SNHLY, CDR2 FYNNEI, per germline. CDR3 length: 15 amino acids. V lost 5 bases, J lost 1 base, and 7 bases stayed unmatched. Drawing the rest from reference TRBV2 and TRBJ1-2, the complete variable domain is EPEVTQTPSHQVTQMGQEVILRCVPISNHLYFYWYRQILGQKVEFLVSFYNNEISEKSEIFDDQFSVERPDGSNFTLKIRSTKLEDSAMYFCASSSTTGHNYGYTFGSGTRLTVV.

The chain employs TRBV19 and TRBJ1-1, with D unresolved. CDR1 and CDR2 (germline): LNHDA, SQIVND (reference sequence). The CDR3 spans 14 residues. Trimming shortened V by 3 bases and J by 3 bases, and 11 bases separated the two germline ends. The chain's CDR3 is CASSMGSRYTEAFF. CDR3 bases: TGTGCCAGTAGTATGGGGAGCAGATACACTGAAGCTTTCTTT.